One sample yielded the 17 T cell receptor beta chains listed below, sequenced in a study of regulatory T cells in long-lasting Graves disease. Arm-PCR of CDR3 regions and iRepertoire HTBI primers were the basis on which TCR beta libraries were built. TCRdb fed the multiplex PCR reads into MiXCR, producing one record per CDR3 protein. The sample has roughly 610,000 distinct CDR3 sequences, about 16% seen once. Time point of the sample: newly diagnosed GD, antithyroid drugs for less than 3 months. PBMCs were the source of the RNA used for TCR sequencing. These data are also associated with another study on T cells in Graves' hyperthyroidism and ophthalmopathy.

The sequenced sample was peripheral blood mononuclear cells (PBMCs), obtained at new diagnosis, from a patient treated with antithyroid drugs. These receptors were taken from a man between 18 and 29 years old with Graves disease.

This clonotype came up a few times. The chain carries TRBV27 and TRBJ2-7; tentatively, D is TRBD2 (5 bases). Germline V gene sequence: CDR1 MNHEY, CDR2 SMNVEV (reference sequence). Deletions cut 8 bases from V and 3 bases from J, with 20 bases between. The CDR3 extends over 15 amino acids. For the CDR3, the DNA is TGTGCCAGCGGACCTGGGAGCGGAATTAGCTACGAGCAGTACTTC. Translated, it gives CASGPGSGISYEQYF.

This clonotype was found many times. The V gene is TRBV2, the J gene TRBJ2-3; perhaps TRBD1 as D (6 bases). V shed 2 bases and J shed 0 bases, with 15 bases lying between them. In germline, CDR1 is SNHLY, CDR2 FYNNEI. This CDR3 comprises 17 residues. This CDR3 is CASSEPETGWSTDTQYF. For the CDR3, the DNA is TGTGCCAGCAGTGAACCGGAGACAGGATGGAGCACAGATACGCAGTATTTT. Filled out from reference TRBV2 and TRBJ2-3, the complete variable domain reads EPEVTQTPSHQVTQMGQEVILRCVPISNHLYFYWYRQILGQKVEFLVSFYNNEISEKSEIFDDQFSVERPDGSNFTLKIRSTKLEDSAMYFCASSEPETGWSTDTQYFGPGTRLTVL.

The sample holds a few counts of this clonotype. This chain joins TRBV5-1 and TRBJ1-2, with D possibly TRBD1 on 5 matching bases. The CDR3 consists of 13 residues. The ends were cut back, 4 bases at V and 8 bases at J, with 15 bases in the middle. Germline V lookup: CDR1 SGHRS, CDR2 YFSETQ. DNA for the CDR3: TGCGCCAGCAGCGCGGGGCCCGGCGGGGGCTACACCTTC. Translation gives CASSAGPGGGYTF.

This clonotype was counted a few times. This chain uses TRBV10-1 with TRBJ2-1; D is unclear. The CDR3 length is 13 residues. CDR1 and CDR2 (germline): WNHNN, SYGVQD (reference sequence). V was shortened by 2 bases and J by 9 bases, with 11 bases between the two germline ends. The CDR3 DNA sequence: TGCGCCAGCAGTGAGCCCACGGTCGGTGAGCAGTTCTTC. Amino acids: CASSEPTVGEQFF.

This clonotype was seen many times. The chain has TRBV28 and TRBJ2-5, with D perhaps given as TRBD1 or TRBD2 (5 bases each). Germline CDR1 MDHEN, CDR2 SYDVKM. Trimming removed 4 bases from V and 5 bases from J, with 14 bases in between. The CDR3 contains 14 residues. The CDR3 DNA reads as TGTGCCAGCAGTTGGGGGAAGGGATGGGAGACCCAGTACTTC. This translates into CASSWGKGWETQYF. Together with reference TRBV28 and TRBJ2-5, the CDR3 gives the full variable domain: DVKVTQSSRYLVKRTGEKVFLECVQDMDHENMFWYRQDPGLGLRLIYFSYDVKMKEKGDIPEGYSVSREKKERFSLILESASTNQTSMYLCASSWGKGWETQYFGPGTRLLVL.

This clonotype has ten or more counts. The chain combines TRBV7-9 with TRBJ2-7; D unclear. CDR1 is SEHNR, CDR2 FQNEAQ, per germline (reference sequence). CDR3 length: 13 residues. Trimming removed 2 bases at V and 5 bases at J, with 10 bases between. The DNA for the CDR3 is TGTGCCAGCAGCTTAATTGGAAGGGACGAGCAGTACTTC. Protein product: CASSLIGRDEQYF.

Turning to this clonotype: A much larger clone differs from this one at a single base, so this may be a read error. V usage is TRBV27 and J usage is TRBJ1-2; D gene unclear. The V gene lost 5 bases and the J gene lost 2 bases, with 15 bases spanning the gap. Germline CDR1 is MNHEY and CDR2 is SMNVEV (reference sequence). The CDR3 length is 15 residues. The CDR3 nucleotides read TGTGCCAGCAGTCGCTTTGTGGAAGGCAACTATGGCTACACCTTC. Translated: CASSRFVEGNYGYTF.

This clonotype was seen more than once but under ten times. A much larger clonotype is one base distant, so this may be a read error. This likely comes from a read error, as the CDR3 has no conserved phenylalanine or tryptophan at its end. The chain recombines TRBV7-9 with TRBJ2-5; D remains ambiguous. V shed 5 bases and J shed 4 bases, with 8 bases lying between them. The CDR3 is 12 amino acids. Germline CDR1 reads SEHNR; CDR2 reads FQNEAQ (reference sequence). The CDR3 loop is CASSRNRETQYL. For the CDR3, the DNA is TGTGCCAGCAGCCGGAACCGAGAGACCCAGTACCTC.

This clonotype was counted many times. The rearrangement links TRBV28 to TRBJ2-5; D uncertain. The germline V gene encodes CDR1 MDHEN and CDR2 SYDVKM. This CDR3 contains 18 residues. Trimming removed 5 bases from V and 2 bases from J, with 24 bases in between. CDR3 in amino acids: CASSSRPPNGANQETQYF. The CDR3, as DNA: TGTGCCAGCAGTAGTCGACCGCCTAACGGAGCTAATCAAGAGACCCAGTACTTC.

This clonotype has a handful of counts. V and J are TRBV29-1 and TRBJ2-2; D is undetermined. V shed 7 bases and J shed 0 bases, with 12 bases lying between them. From germline, CDR1 is SQVTM and CDR2 ANQGSEA. This CDR3 is 14 amino acids long. The CDR3 DNA reads as TGCAGCGCGTTTAGCCGCACGAACACCGGGGAGCTGTTTTTT. Translating gives CSAFSRTNTGELFF.

This chain joins TRBV7-9 and TRBJ2-2, with 8 bases identical to TRBD1. Germline loops: CDR1 SEHNR, CDR2 FQNEAQ (reference sequence). After removal of 7 bases from V and 1 base from J, the junction contained 11 bases not matched to a gene. The CDR3 runs 17 residues. DNA for the CDR3: TGTGCCAGCACTTCACTCGGGACAGGCTTGAACACCGGGGAGCTGTTTTTT. It specifies CASTSLGTGLNTGELFF. Complete variable domain (other parts from reference TRBV7-9 and TRBJ2-2): DTGVSQNPRHKITKRGQNVTFRCDPISEHNRLYWYRQTLGQGPEFLTYFQNEAQLEKSRLLSDRFSAERPKGSFSTLEIQRTEQGDSAMYLCASTSLGTGLNTGELFFGEGSRLTVL.

This clonotype was observed many times. The chain joins TRBV12-3 or TRBV12-4 to TRBJ2-1; D uncertain. V was pared by 6 bases and J by 8 bases, with 17 bases between. The CDR3 totals 14 residues. CDR3 coding DNA: TGTGCCAGCAGCCCCAATCGGGTCACCCATGAGCAGTTCTTC. Translated, it gives CASSPNRVTHEQFF.

The rearrangement links TRBV7-9 to TRBJ2-4; 12 positions match TRBD2. V shed 0 bases and J 8 bases; nucleotides not matched to a gene: 11. Germline CDR1 is SEHNR and CDR2 is FQNEAQ (reference sequence). The length of the CDR3 is 18 residues. The CDR3 DNA sequence: TGTGCCAGCAGCTTAGCGATGCTAGCGGGAGGGCCGGGGGACATTCAGTACTTC. Translating it yields CASSLAMLAGGPGDIQYF.

This clonotype was recorded a few times. This rearrangement joins TRBV2 to TRBJ1-1, with a weak D call TRBD1 (5 bases). Germline V gives CDR1 SNHLY, CDR2 FYNNEI. CDR3 length equals 13 residues. Trimming left V 7 bases short and J 0 bases short, with 9 bases between. The CDR3 here is CASNTGLNTEAFF. CDR3 bases: TGTGCCAGCAATACAGGACTGAACACTGAAGCTTTCTTT. The whole variable domain, filled in from reference TRBV2 and TRBJ1-1, reads EPEVTQTPSHQVTQMGQEVILRCVPISNHLYFYWYRQILGQKVEFLVSFYNNEISEKSEIFDDQFSVERPDGSNFTLKIRSTKLEDSAMYFCASNTGLNTEAFFGQGTRLTVV.

This clonotype was observed many times. The chain recombines TRBV20-1 with TRBJ2-5; D is tentatively TRBD1 or TRBD2 (5 bases each). The germline V and J ends were trimmed by 4 bases and 9 bases, with 18 bases remaining between them. Germline V gives CDR1 DFQATT, CDR2 SNEGSKA (reference sequence). The CDR3 has 13 amino acids. CDR3 nucleotides: TGCAGTGCTAAAGGGACCGGTGAGGAGCCCCAGTACTTC. Translating it yields CSAKGTGEEPQYF.

This clonotype was picked up many times. In nucleotides, the CDR3 is TGTGCCAGCAGCCCGGGGGAGCGGGAGTCCCCCCTTAACACCGGGGAGCTGTTTTTT. Translation gives CASSPGERESPLNTGELFF. The chain is built from TRBV11-1 and TRBJ2-2; 8 bases are shared with TRBD2. J lost 2 bases, V lost 5 bases, and 16 bases had no gene match. The CDR3 runs 19 residues. Germline CDR1 and CDR2: SGHAT and FQDESV (reference sequence).

This clonotype was picked up a small number of times. The chain couples TRBV5-1 to TRBJ1-5, with no clear D. Between the trimmed V and J ends, which lost 0 bases and 5 bases, there was a span of 9 bases. This CDR3 has 14 amino acids. The germline V gene has CDR1 SGHRS and CDR2 YFSETQ. As DNA, the CDR3 is TGCGCCAGCAGCTTGGAAAGACCAGATCAGCCCCAGCATTTT. Its protein is CASSLERPDQPQHF.